This T cell receptor beta chain was captured by sequencing in a study of T cell responses to AZD1222 COVID-19 vaccine (dated by TCRdb to the early 2020s). Turning to the overall study: A total of around 240 trial participants underwent TCR sequencing, of whom about 200 had received two doses of AZD1222 and approximately 25 had received two doses of the MenACWY control vaccine. Trial participants were enrolled by age into subgroups of 18-55, 56-69 and 70-plus years, and around 150, 28 and 57 TCR-sequenced participants, respectively, were included in these subgroups. General study outcomes and caveats: Conclusions about previously exposed vaccinees are limited, since just 5 to 7 AZD1222 recipients were seropositive for SARS-CoV-2 at baseline. Participants were mostly white British and included more females than males, and it was suggested by the authors that clonal diversity may have been underestimated. A significant rise in spike-specific TCR breadth and depth was observed after two AZD1222 doses relative to day 0 and relative to MenACWY recipients. Vaccine-associated CD4 TCRs spanned the whole spike protein, with dominant responses in regions 160-218 and 743-854. Reportedly, close to half of the unique spike-specific TCRs recognized epitopes lying outside the regions that are mutated in the B.1.351 and B.1.1.7 variants. In the small 56-69-year group, the increase in depth fell short of significance, most likely because of low power. Because no day 14 peak-response samples were available, repertoires were characterized only after the peak T cell response.

The germline V gene gives CDR1 as MDHEN and CDR2 as SYDVKM. Trimming takes 3 bases from V and 3 bases from J, and the germline ends sit 11 bases apart. The CDR3 sequence holds 14 residues, the cysteine and phenylalanine included. Solely the CDR3 DNA is kept, with 42 bases framed from the first base. Reading the label with the study, this specimen's time point is: about 28 days (+/-7) after the second vaccine dose. AZD1222 recipients with second doses at about 4 weeks or about 12 weeks were pooled, because spike-specific TCR depth and breadth did not differ between schedules. The vaccinee samples were drawn from two UK trials, COV001 and COV002, one of which was a single-blind randomized controlled phase 2/3 trial testing AZD1222 (ChAdOx1 nCoV-19) in healthy adults. For TCRbeta chain sequencing, PBMC samples from trial participants were taken at day 0 and at day 28 after the second dose. The CDR3 regions of human TCRbeta chains were analyzed by immunosequencing. On the study's bioinformatics: Repertoire TCRs were matched against a reference library of SARS-CoV-2-specific TCRs generated with the MIRA antigen-specificity platform. Breadth was defined as the fraction of unique TCRs that were SARS-CoV-2-associated. Depth was defined as the fraction of total T cells that were SARS-CoV-2-associated. Using the MIRA data, each spike-specific TCR was assigned both to the spike region to which the TCR was reactive and to a CD4 or CD8 class. Log10-transformed breadth and depth values were compared by one-way ANOVA with Sidak's multiple comparisons tests. In its TCRdb copy, this immuneACCESS table keeps in-frame sequences only and misses some clones. Where compared with another copy, unresolved V genes explain less than half of these, and the others have no known cause. The V and J calls and clone size come from that table; D and trimming were worked out from the DNA. This sample comprises about 59,000 clones, roughly 89% of them detected only once. The leading ten clones occupy approximately 6.1% of the sample.

This clone appeared a single time. Its target antigen remains unknown. No much larger clone exists at a distance of one base, and base qualities are not known. The sample in question was peripheral blood, obtained 28 days after the second AZD1222 dose. The rearranged segments are TRBV28 and TRBJ1-1; no confident D gene assignment can be made. The sequence came from an adult who received the AZD1222 COVID-19 vaccine. The CDR3 here reads CASSLRVVDTEAFF. DNA sequence: TGTGCCAGCAGTTTGAGAGTCGTGGACACTGAAGCTTTCTTT.